The 27 T cell receptor beta chains in this list originate from one sample, sequenced in a study of T-cell reconstitution after alpha-beta-depleted transplantation in children. The authors prepared the TCRbeta library with unique molecular identifiers. TCRdb reprocessed the PCR reads with MiXCR, giving one entry per CDR3 protein. This sample has just over 350,000 distinct CDR3 sequences, with approximately 12% found just once. The sample was PBMCs, taken from the stem cell graft. The origin of the receptors is a human donor who donated a stem cell graft to a child with Fanconi anemia.

The chain combines TRBV20-1 with TRBJ1-6; D unclear. Trimming stripped 3 bases from V and 2 bases from J, with 8 bases between. The CDR3 spans 14 residues. Germline CDR1 is DFQATT and CDR2 is SNEGSKA (reference sequence). The CDR3 coding sequence is TGCAGTGCTAGGAGTGGGCCCTATAATTCACCCCTCCACTTT. It encodes CSARSGPYNSPLHF.

This rearrangement joins TRBV12-3 or TRBV12-4 to TRBJ2-4; D not resolved. V was shortened by 3 bases and J by 0 bases, with 6 bases between the two germline ends. The CDR3 length is 14 residues. In DNA form, the CDR3 reads TGTGCCAGCAGTTTGTCTGCAGCCAAAAACATTCAGTACTTC. This encodes CASSLSAAKNIQYF.

This clonotype appeared a few times. The chain recombines TRBV12-3 or TRBV12-4 with TRBJ2-1, with 8 bases that match TRBD1. Trimming at V came to 2 bases and at J to 2 bases, leaving 2 bases not matched to a gene. CDR3 length: 15 amino acids. The CDR3 DNA sequence: TGTGCCAGCAGTTTACAACAGGGGGCCTACAATGAGCAGTTCTTC. Its protein is CASSLQQGAYNEQFF.

The table lists this clonotype with many counts. The chain is built from TRBV5-1 and TRBJ2-2; D unresolved. Trimming pared 5 bases from V and 1 base from J, leaving 6 bases between. The CDR3 covers 13 residues. CDR1 and CDR2 (germline): SGHRS, YFSETQ. The CDR3 sequence is CASRPGNTGELFF. Here the CDR3 DNA reads TGCGCCAGCAGACCAGGGAACACCGGGGAGCTGTTTTTT.

The chain couples TRBV18 to TRBJ2-5; D not certain. Germline CDR1 is KGHSH and CDR2 is LQKENI. Trimming shortened V by 4 bases and J by 2 bases, and 11 bases separated the two germline ends. The CDR3 totals 14 residues. The CDR3 nucleotides are TGTGCCAGCTCACAGGGAATCAATCAAGAGACCCAGTACTTC. This sequence encodes CASSQGINQETQYF.

This clonotype has at least ten counts. V and J are TRBV6-2 or TRBV6-3 and TRBJ1-2; D is unresolved. This CDR3 spans 13 amino acids. V was pared by 5 bases and J by 8 bases, with 15 bases between. The germline V gene encodes CDR1 MNHEY and CDR2 SVGEGT. CDR3 in amino acids: CASSDTRAGGYTF. The CDR3 region has the DNA TGTGCCAGCAGTGACACCCGCGCCGGCGGCTACACCTTC.

This clonotype was observed a few times. CDR3 nucleotide sequence: TGCAGTGCTAGAGATCCTGGGACAGGGGCCCTCAACTATGGCTACACCTTC. This gives the protein CSARDPGTGALNYGYTF. The chain joins TRBV20-1 to TRBJ1-2; 10 nucleotides match TRBD1. Germline loops: CDR1 DFQATT, CDR2 SNEGSKA (reference sequence). This CDR3 spans 17 amino acids. V shed 0 bases and J 2 bases; nucleotides not matched to a gene: 9.

The chain has TRBV2 and TRBJ1-1; 8 bases agree with TRBD1. The CDR3 extends over 16 amino acids. Losses at the gene ends were 6 bases for V and 4 bases for J; bases not matched to a gene: 13. Per germline, CDR1 SNHLY and CDR2 FYNNEI. The CDR3 DNA sequence: TGTGCCAGCAGCGCCGACAGGGGCGAGAGGCCCACTGAAGCTTTCTTT. It codes for CASSADRGERPTEAFF.

The chain recombines TRBV12-3 or TRBV12-4 with TRBJ2-1; TRBD2 agrees at 9 bases. V trimming: 5 bases; J trimming: 9 bases; junction bases outside the gene matches: 14. This CDR3 spans 16 amino acids. Here the CDR3 DNA reads TGTGCCAGCAGTCCTGGAAATAGCGGGGGCCTGGGTGAGCAGTTCTTC. Translating gives CASSPGNSGGLGEQFF.

This clonotype has ten or more counts. A read error may produce the germline difference seen at one junction end. This rearrangement joins TRBV5-1 to TRBJ1-1; 9 bases fit TRBD1. The CDR3 is made up of 15 amino acids. The germline gives CDR1 SGHRS, CDR2 YFSETQ. Here the CDR3 reads CASSAEGQGNAEAFF. The CDR3 nucleotides read TGCGCCAGCAGCGCCGAAGGACAGGGGAACGCTGAAGCTTTCTTT.

In this sample, this clonotype turned up many times. The chain has TRBV15 and TRBJ1-5, with 7 bases that match TRBD1. Per the germline V gene, CDR1 is LNHNV and CDR2 is YYDKDF (reference sequence). CDR3 size: 17 residues. V shed 0 bases, J shed 2 bases, and the junction held 7 bases outside the gene matches. This chain's CDR3 is CATSREFGGGGNQPQHF. The CDR3 region has the DNA TGTGCCACCAGCAGAGAATTCGGAGGGGGCGGCAATCAGCCCCAGCATTTT.

The chain carries TRBV12-3 or TRBV12-4 and TRBJ2-7; no clear D. There are 13 residues in the CDR3. With 6 bases removed from V and 1 base from J, the gap between germline ends came to 10 bases. In DNA form, the CDR3 reads TGTGCCAGCAGGTCTAGGGATTCCTACGAGCAGTACTTC. As protein: CASRSRDSYEQYF.

The chain joins TRBV2 to TRBJ1-1, with D possibly being TRBD1 (6 bases). The ends were cut back, 7 bases at V and 3 bases at J, with 18 bases in the middle. The CDR3 consists of 15 residues. Germline-derived CDR1 and CDR2 are SNHLY and FYNNEI. CDR3 sequence (DNA): TGTGCCAGCACCGGGACACGGGGCACCCACACTGAAGCTTTCTTT. It yields the protein CASTGTRGTHTEAFF. Filled out from reference TRBV2 and TRBJ1-1, the complete variable domain reads EPEVTQTPSHQVTQMGQEVILRCVPISNHLYFYWYRQILGQKVEFLVSFYNNEISEKSEIFDDQFSVERPDGSNFTLKIRSTKLEDSAMYFCASTGTRGTHTEAFFGQGTRLTVV.

This clonotype appeared a few times. This chain uses TRBV5-1 with TRBJ1-1; D is perhaps TRBD1 (5 bases). CDR3 size: 15 residues. The germline V gene has CDR1 SGHRS and CDR2 YFSETQ. The V end lost 0 bases, the J end lost 5 bases, and 14 bases lay between the germline ends. The CDR3 is CASSLDGGRWTEAFF. The CDR3, as DNA: TGCGCCAGCAGCTTGGATGGGGGGAGGTGGACTGAAGCTTTCTTT.

With respect to this clonotype: The CDR3 does not end in the conserved phenylalanine or tryptophan, so this is likely a read error. This rearrangement joins TRBV9 to TRBJ1-1, with a weak D call TRBD1 (5 bases). The CDR3 length is 16 residues. From germline, CDR1 is SGDLS and CDR2 YYNGEE. V shed 3 bases and J shed 4 bases, with 19 bases lying between them. The CDR3: CASSADGGRIGTEAFY. As DNA, the CDR3 is TGTGCCAGCAGCGCGGATGGGGGGAGGATTGGCACTGAAGCTTTCTAT.

In its sample, this clonotype was seen a few times. The chain joins TRBV7-6 to TRBJ1-3, with unresolved D. The CDR3 length is 16 residues. V gave up 5 bases and J gave up 0 bases, with 14 bases separating them. In germline, CDR1 is SGHVS, CDR2 FNYEAQ. The CDR3 coding sequence is TGTGCCAGCAGCCACGGCAAAATTTTCTCTGGAAACACCATATATTTT. Translation: CASSHGKIFSGNTIYF.

The chain couples TRBV10-3 to TRBJ2-5; TRBD2 matches 7 bases. Germline V gene lookup returns CDR1 ENHRY and CDR2 SYGVKD. V lost 5 bases, J lost 5 bases, and 11 bases stayed unmatched. This CDR3 is 15 amino acids long. The CDR3 DNA follows: TGTGCCATCAGTACTGAGCGGGGTGCCCTGGAGACCCAGTACTTC. It translates to CAISTERGALETQYF.

The chain combines TRBV7-2 with TRBJ2-3; 11 bases fit TRBD2. V lost 5 bases and J lost 2; bases outside the gene matches: 9. The CDR3 contains 17 residues. Germline V gives CDR1 SGHTA, CDR2 FQGNSA. In DNA, the CDR3 is TGTGCCAGCAGCCAAAATAGCGGGGGGGCTTCCACAGATACGCAGTATTTT. This encodes CASSQNSGGASTDTQYF.

About this clonotype: A junction boundary mismatches the germline segment, possibly from a read error. The rearrangement uses TRBV4-1 and TRBJ1-5; TRBD1 matches at 7 bases. The CDR3 has 14 residues. CDR1 MGHRA and CDR2 YSYEKL come from the germline V gene. The CDR3: CASSEDRVSQPQHF. For the CDR3, the DNA is TGCGCCAGCAGCGAAGACAGGGTCTCTCAGCCCCAGCATTTT.

This clonotype has ten or more counts. V is TRBV20-1 and J is TRBJ2-2; no clear D gene. V lost 4 bases and J 1 base, leaving 7 bases between the germline ends. CDR1 and CDR2 from the germline V gene are DFQATT and SNEGSKA (reference sequence). The CDR3 runs 13 residues. CDR3 nucleotide sequence: TGCAGTGCTATTTCCAGGAACACCGGGGAGCTGTTTTTT. The encoded protein is CSAISRNTGELFF.

This clonotype has just a few counts. V and J are TRBV11-2 and TRBJ2-7; D is ambiguous. Trimming took 1 base from V and 0 from J, leaving 10 bases between them. The CDR3 has 15 residues. Germline V gene lookup returns CDR1 SGHAT and CDR2 FQNNGV. CDR3 nucleotides: TGTGCCAGCAGCTTAGGGGTAGGACCCTCCTACGAGCAGTACGTC. Protein product: CASSLGVGPSYEQYV.

The J gene is TRBJ2-2, the V gene TRBV5-1; D is perhaps TRBD1 (6 bases). The CDR3 spans 15 residues. Looked up from germline, CDR1 is SGHRS and CDR2 is YFSETQ. Trimming took off 7 bases at V and 2 bases at J, with 15 bases between the two ends. The CDR3 here is CASSLGASNTGELFF. The CDR3 DNA is TGCGCCAGCTCCTTGGGGGCCTCTAACACCGGGGAGCTGTTTTTT.

This chain links TRBV25-1 with TRBJ1-2; D ambiguous. Trimming removed 1 base at V and 4 bases at J, with 13 bases between. CDR3 length equals 15 residues. Germline lookup yields CDR1 MGHDK and CDR2 SYGVNS. CDR3 amino acids: CASSESRGGFYGYTF. DNA of the CDR3: TGTGCCAGCAGTGAATCGCGAGGCGGATTCTATGGCTACACCTTC.

The chain recombines TRBV5-1 with TRBJ2-3; 8 nucleotides line up with TRBD1. Looked up from germline, CDR1 is SGHRS and CDR2 is YFSETQ. J lost 4 bases, V lost 6 bases, and 13 bases had no gene match. CDR3 length equals 16 residues. CDR3 coding DNA: TGCGCCAGCATCCAAATCCCGGGACAGGTTCCAGATACGCAGTATTTT. Protein product: CASIQIPGQVPDTQYF.

This chain uses TRBV9 with TRBJ1-3; D ambiguous. The CDR3 runs to 14 residues. Per germline, CDR1 SGDLS and CDR2 YYNGEE. V was shortened by 1 base and J by 8 bases, with 13 bases between the two germline ends. CDR3 in amino acids: CASSVRPSKDTIYF. CDR3 nucleotides: TGTGCCAGCAGCGTAAGGCCCTCGAAGGACACCATATATTTT.

The chain uses TRBV12-3 or TRBV12-4 and TRBJ2-2, with 15 bases that match TRBD2. With V trimmed by 3 bases and J by 4 bases, 6 bases remained unmatched. The CDR3 runs to 18 residues. The CDR3 DNA reads as TGTGCCAGCAGTTTCTGGACTAGCGGGGGGGCCGGCACCGGGGAGCTGTTTTTT. It translates to CASSFWTSGGAGTGELFF.

This clonotype was observed many times. Here the CDR3 reads CSVGGAEGFTEAFF. The CDR3 DNA follows: TGCAGCGTTGGAGGGGCAGAGGGCTTCACTGAAGCTTTCTTT. The gene calls are TRBV29-1 and TRBJ1-1, with D possibly matching TRBD1 (5 bases). In germline, CDR1 is SQVTM, CDR2 ANQGSEA. The CDR3 consists of 14 residues. V dropped 4 bases and J dropped 4 bases, with 16 bases sitting between them.